This entry lists 18 T cell receptor beta chains sequenced from one sample in a study of blood T cells in healthy people across ages. A J-beta primer mix and a sample-barcoded 5' primer were used in a second PCR of about 7 to 12 cycles. MiXCR was run by TCRdb on the 5' RACE reads, yielding one entry per CDR3 protein. The table has about 1,500,000 distinct CDR3 sequences, approximately 38% seen once; the top ten hold less than 8%. The sample comprised blood. The receptor set was obtained from a woman between 18 and 29 years old in good health.

The chain links TRBV14 to TRBJ2-7, with D unresolved. The V gene lost 1 base and the J gene lost 7 bases, with 14 bases spanning the gap. The CDR3 contains 14 residues. Germline CDR1 SGHDN, CDR2 FVKESK. CDR3 DNA: TGTGCCAGCAGCCAAGTGGTCTACACCGGAGAGCAGTACTTC. It encodes CASSQVVYTGEQYF.

The DNA for the CDR3 is TGTGCCAGCAGTGAAGCGGCTAGCGGGGGTCTGGAGCAGTACTTC. This codes for CASSEAASGGLEQYF. The rearrangement links TRBV6-1 to TRBJ2-5, with TRBD2 identical over 10 bases. Trimming removed 0 bases from V and 11 bases from J; junction bases left unmatched: 9. CDR3 length: 15 residues. The germline gives CDR1 MNHNS, CDR2 SASEGT.

This clonotype has more than one count but fewer than ten. The V call is TRBV6-5, the J call TRBJ2-2; D call uncertain. The ends were cut back, 6 bases at V and 0 bases at J, with 8 bases in the middle. From germline, CDR1 is MNHEY and CDR2 SVGAGI. This CDR3 region has 14 residues. CDR3 nucleotides: TGTGCCAGCAGGAGGTTCCCGAACACCGGGGAGCTGTTTTTT. Protein: CASRRFPNTGELFF.

The count of this clonotype is one. V and J are TRBV20-1 and TRBJ1-1, with 8 bases aligning to TRBD1. Germline V gene data show CDR1 as DFQATT and CDR2 as SNEGSKA (reference sequence). The CDR3 consists of 12 residues. The CDR3 DNA is TGCAGAGGGGACAGGATGAACACTGAAGCTTTCTTT. Protein product: CRGDRMNTEAFF.

This clonotype has a handful of counts. The rearrangement joins TRBV7-9 to TRBJ2-7; 8 bases are a match to TRBD1. This CDR3 is built from 14 residues. V lost 6 bases to trimming and J lost 4 bases; unmatched junction nucleotides: 8. Germline CDR1 and CDR2: SEHNR and FQNEAQ (reference sequence). CDR3 sequence reads: CASSRIQGGYEQYF. CDR3 in DNA: TGTGCCAGCAGTCGAATACAGGGGGGTTACGAGCAGTACTTC.

The chain joins TRBV9 to TRBJ2-1; 11 bases map to TRBD1. CDR1 and CDR2 (germline): SGDLS, YYNGEE. J was trimmed by 7 bases and V by 4 bases; bases with no gene match: 10. The CDR3 length is 16 residues. The CDR3 bases are TGTGCCAGCAGCAGTTCCGGGACAGGGGGTTTTAATGAGCAGTTCTTC. It codes for CASSSSGTGGFNEQFF. Drawing the rest from reference TRBV9 and TRBJ2-1, the complete variable domain is DSGVTQTPKHLITATGQRVTLRCSPRSGDLSVYWYQQSLDQGLQFLIQYYNGEERAKGNILERFSAQQFPDLHSELNLSSLELGDSALYFCASSSSGTGGFNEQFFGPGTRLTVL.

This rearrangement joins TRBV4-1 to TRBJ2-5, with D maybe TRBD2 (6 bases). V gave up 4 bases and J gave up 2 bases, with 17 bases separating them. The CDR3 extends over 16 amino acids. The germline V gene has CDR1 MGHRA and CDR2 YSYEKL. CDR3 region: CASSPQWAGGQETQYF. DNA for the CDR3: TGCGCCAGCAGCCCCCAGTGGGCCGGGGGTCAAGAGACCCAGTACTTC.

The table lists this clonotype with a few counts. This may stem from a read error, because a much larger clone lies one nucleotide away. The chain joins TRBV10-3 to TRBJ2-1; 8 bases are shared with TRBD1. The J call may be wrong; the DNA end is better matched by TRBJ2-7. The germline gives CDR1 ENHRY, CDR2 SYGVKD. CDR3 size: 13 residues. The CDR3 loop reads CAIGQGFYNEQYF. CDR3 coding DNA: TGTGCCATAGGACAGGGTTTTTACAATGAGCAGTACTTC.

The V and J genes are TRBV9 and TRBJ1-6; maybe TRBD1 (5 bases). This CDR3 comprises 15 residues. Trimming shortened V by 3 bases and J by 7 bases, and 14 bases separated the two germline ends. Germline CDR1 is SGDLS and CDR2 is YYNGEE. In DNA, the CDR3 is TGTGCCAGCAGCGCCGTGACGGGGACCAATTCACCCCTCCACTTT. It codes for CASSAVTGTNSPLHF.

This clonotype was detected a few times. The chain carries TRBV4-1 and TRBJ2-2, with a possible D match to TRBD1 (5 bases). V was clipped by 1 base and J by 7 bases, with 13 bases between them. The germline CDR1 and CDR2 sequences are MGHRA and YSYEKL. The CDR3 spans 15 residues. The CDR3 is CASSQGQGVIGELFF. The DNA of the CDR3 is TGCGCCAGCAGCCAAGGCCAGGGTGTGATCGGGGAGCTGTTTTTT.

The CDR3 region is CASSQEGGATDTQYF. For the CDR3, the DNA is TGCGCCAGCAGCCAAGAAGGCGGGGCCACAGATACGCAGTATTTT. The J gene is TRBJ2-3, the V gene TRBV4-1; possible D gene TRBD2, 6 bases. The CDR3 is 15 amino acids. Per germline, CDR1 MGHRA and CDR2 YSYEKL. V was clipped by 0 bases and J by 2 bases, with 9 bases between them.

The chain employs TRBV6-5 and TRBJ1-6, with D uncertain. The germline gives CDR1 MNHEY, CDR2 SVGAGI. V shed 1 base and J shed 8 bases, with 15 bases lying between them. The CDR3 loop spans 16 amino acids. CDR3 residues: CASSYYLSRLYSPLHF. CDR3 DNA sequence: TGTGCCAGCAGTTACTACCTGAGCCGGTTATATTCACCCCTCCACTTT.

V is TRBV20-1 and J is TRBJ2-3; 7 bases align to TRBD1. Germline V gene data show CDR1 as DFQATT and CDR2 as SNEGSKA (reference sequence). The CDR3 length is 16 residues. With V trimmed by 8 bases and J by 2 bases, 16 bases remained unmatched. CDR3 in amino acids: CSSTLFGTDHTDTQYF. As DNA, the CDR3 is TGCAGTTCTACTCTGTTCGGGACAGACCACACAGATACGCAGTATTTT.

This chain links TRBV9 with TRBJ1-2; 7 positions match TRBD1. The germline CDR1 and CDR2 sequences are SGDLS and YYNGEE. V shed 5 bases and J 7 bases; nucleotides not matched to a gene: 11. The CDR3 runs to 14 residues. The CDR3 protein is CASRTPGTEAGYTF. CDR3 coding DNA: TGTGCCAGCAGAACTCCCGGGACAGAGGCTGGCTACACCTTC.

V is TRBV5-1 and J is TRBJ2-1; 9 nucleotides agree with TRBD2. The junction had 5 bases not matched to a gene; V was cut back by 7 bases and J by 0 bases. The V gene's germline CDR1 is SGHRS and CDR2 YFSETQ. The CDR3 is 15 residues long. The CDR3 bases are TGCGCCAGCGGTTTAGCGGGGGCCTCCTACAATGAGCAGTTCTTC. This sequence encodes CASGLAGASYNEQFF.

This clonotype has just one count. This rearrangement joins TRBV5-1 to TRBJ2-3; 10 nucleotides align to TRBD1. CDR3 length: 17 amino acids. Unmatched junction bases numbered 5, after V lost 0 bases and J lost 1 base. Germline CDR1 is SGHRS and CDR2 is YFSETQ. CDR3 in amino acids: CASSLEGQGMGTDTQYF. In DNA, the CDR3 is TGCGCCAGCAGCTTGGAGGGACAGGGGATGGGCACAGATACGCAGTATTTT.

At least ten counts were recorded for this clonotype. The V call is TRBV9, the J call TRBJ2-1; 12 nucleotides align to TRBD1. This CDR3 comprises 15 residues. Trimming took 4 bases from V and 3 from J; bases not matched to a gene: 2. Germline values: CDR1 SGDLS, CDR2 YYNGEE. This chain's CDR3 is CASSRDRGLYNEQFF. The CDR3 DNA reads TGTGCCAGCAGCCGGGACAGGGGGCTCTACAATGAGCAGTTCTTC.

The chain couples TRBV5-1 to TRBJ2-1, with 10 positions matching TRBD2. The CDR3 loop spans 15 amino acids. CDR1 SGHRS and CDR2 YFSETQ come from the germline V gene. Trimming removed 4 bases from V and 3 bases from J; junction bases left unmatched: 4. The CDR3 DNA is TGCGCCAGCAGCGGCGGGACTAGCGACTACAATGAGCAGTTCTTC. Residues: CASSGGTSDYNEQFF.